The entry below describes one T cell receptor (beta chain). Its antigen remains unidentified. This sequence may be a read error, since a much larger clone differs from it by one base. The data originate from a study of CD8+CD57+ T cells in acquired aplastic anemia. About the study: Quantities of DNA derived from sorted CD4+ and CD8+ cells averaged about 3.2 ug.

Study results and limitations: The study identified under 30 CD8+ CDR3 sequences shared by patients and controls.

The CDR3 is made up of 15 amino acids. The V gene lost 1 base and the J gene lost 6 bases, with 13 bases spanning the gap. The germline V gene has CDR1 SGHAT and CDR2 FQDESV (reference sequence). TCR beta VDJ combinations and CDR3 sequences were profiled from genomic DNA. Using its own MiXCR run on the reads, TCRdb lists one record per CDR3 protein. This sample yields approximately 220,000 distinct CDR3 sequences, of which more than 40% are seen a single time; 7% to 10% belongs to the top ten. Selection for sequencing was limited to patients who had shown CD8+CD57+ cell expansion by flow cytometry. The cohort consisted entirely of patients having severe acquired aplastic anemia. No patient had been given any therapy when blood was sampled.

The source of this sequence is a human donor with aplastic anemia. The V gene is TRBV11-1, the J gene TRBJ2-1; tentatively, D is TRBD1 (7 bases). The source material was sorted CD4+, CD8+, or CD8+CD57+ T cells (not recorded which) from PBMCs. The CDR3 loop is CASSLVRGACNEQFF. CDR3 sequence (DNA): TGTGCCAGCAGCTTAGTCAGGGGGGCCTGCAATGAGCAGTTCTTC.